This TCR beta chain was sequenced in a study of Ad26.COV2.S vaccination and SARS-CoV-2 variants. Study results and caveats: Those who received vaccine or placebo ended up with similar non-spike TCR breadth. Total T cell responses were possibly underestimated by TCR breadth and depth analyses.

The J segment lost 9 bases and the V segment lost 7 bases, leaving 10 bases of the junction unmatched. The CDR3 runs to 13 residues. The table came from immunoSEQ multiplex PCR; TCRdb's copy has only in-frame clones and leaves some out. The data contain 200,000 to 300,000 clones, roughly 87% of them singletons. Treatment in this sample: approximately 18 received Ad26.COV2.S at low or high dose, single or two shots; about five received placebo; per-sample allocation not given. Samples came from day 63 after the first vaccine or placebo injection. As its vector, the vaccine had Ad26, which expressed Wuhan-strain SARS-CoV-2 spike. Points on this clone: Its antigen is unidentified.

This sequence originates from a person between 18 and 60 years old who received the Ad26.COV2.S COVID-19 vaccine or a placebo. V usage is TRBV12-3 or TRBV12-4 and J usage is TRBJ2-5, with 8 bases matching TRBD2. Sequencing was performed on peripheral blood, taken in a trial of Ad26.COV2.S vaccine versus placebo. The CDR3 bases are TGTGCCAGCACCTATCGGGGGGGAGAAGCCCAGTACTTC. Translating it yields CASTYRGGEAQYF.